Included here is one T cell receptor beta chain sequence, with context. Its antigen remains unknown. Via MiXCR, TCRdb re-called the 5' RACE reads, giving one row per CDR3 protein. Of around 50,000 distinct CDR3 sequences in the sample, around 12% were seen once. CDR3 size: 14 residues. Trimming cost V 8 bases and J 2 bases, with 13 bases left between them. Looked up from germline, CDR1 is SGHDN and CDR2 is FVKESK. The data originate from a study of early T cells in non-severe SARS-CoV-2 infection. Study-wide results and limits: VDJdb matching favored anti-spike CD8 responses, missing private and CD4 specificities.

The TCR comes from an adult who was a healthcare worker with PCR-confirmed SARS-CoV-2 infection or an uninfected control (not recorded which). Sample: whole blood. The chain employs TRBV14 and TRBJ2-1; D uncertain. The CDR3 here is CASQLGPAYNEQFF. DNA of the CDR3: TGTGCCAGCCAGCTTGGCCCAGCCTACAATGAGCAGTTCTTC.